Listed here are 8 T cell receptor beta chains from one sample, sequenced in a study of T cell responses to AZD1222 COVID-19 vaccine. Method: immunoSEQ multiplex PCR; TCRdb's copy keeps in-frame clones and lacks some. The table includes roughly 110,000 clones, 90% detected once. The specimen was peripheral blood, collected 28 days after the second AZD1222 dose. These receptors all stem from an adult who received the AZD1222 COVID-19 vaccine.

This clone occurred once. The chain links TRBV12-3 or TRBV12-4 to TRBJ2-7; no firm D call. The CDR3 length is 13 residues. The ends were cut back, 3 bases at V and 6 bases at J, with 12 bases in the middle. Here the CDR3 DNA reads TGTGCCAGCAGTTTTCGGCCCTCCAGCGAGCAGTACTTC. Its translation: CASSFRPSSEQYF.

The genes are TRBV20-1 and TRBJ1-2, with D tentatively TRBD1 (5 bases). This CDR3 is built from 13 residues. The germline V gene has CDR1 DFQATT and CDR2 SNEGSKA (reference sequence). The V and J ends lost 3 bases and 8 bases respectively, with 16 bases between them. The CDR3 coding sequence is TGCAGTGCTAGTGGGCGGGGCAGGGCCGGCTACACCTTC. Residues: CSASGRGRAGYTF.

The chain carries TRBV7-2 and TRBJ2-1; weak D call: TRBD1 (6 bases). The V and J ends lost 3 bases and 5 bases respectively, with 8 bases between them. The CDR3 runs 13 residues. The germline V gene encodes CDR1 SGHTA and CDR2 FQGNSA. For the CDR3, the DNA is TGTGCCAGCAGCTTGCAGGGGAACAATGAGCAGTTCTTC. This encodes CASSLQGNNEQFF.

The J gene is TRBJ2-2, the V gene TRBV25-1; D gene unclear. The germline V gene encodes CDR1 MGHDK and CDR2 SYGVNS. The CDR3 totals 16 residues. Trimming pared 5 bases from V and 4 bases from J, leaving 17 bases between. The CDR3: CASSKPGTGFTGELFF. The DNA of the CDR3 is TGTGCCAGCAGTAAACCCGGTACCGGATTCACCGGGGAGCTGTTTTTT.

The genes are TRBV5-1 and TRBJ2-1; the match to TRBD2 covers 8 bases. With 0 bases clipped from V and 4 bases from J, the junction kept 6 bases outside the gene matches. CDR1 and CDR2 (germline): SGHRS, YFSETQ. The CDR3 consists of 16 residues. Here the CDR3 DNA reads TGCGCCAGCAGCTTGGCCACTAGCGGTACTTACAATGAGCAGTTCTTC. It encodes CASSLATSGTYNEQFF.

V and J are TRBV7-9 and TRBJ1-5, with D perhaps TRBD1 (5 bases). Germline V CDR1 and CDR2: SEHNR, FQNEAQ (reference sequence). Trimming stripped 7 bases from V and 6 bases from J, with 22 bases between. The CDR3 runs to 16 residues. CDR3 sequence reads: CASTADGGAFIQPQHF. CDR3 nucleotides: TGTGCCAGCACCGCGGACGGAGGGGCCTTCATTCAGCCCCAGCATTTT.

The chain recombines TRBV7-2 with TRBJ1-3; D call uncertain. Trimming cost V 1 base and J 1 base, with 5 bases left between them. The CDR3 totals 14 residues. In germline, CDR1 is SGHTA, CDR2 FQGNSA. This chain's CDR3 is CASSLGGSGNTIYF. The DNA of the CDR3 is TGTGCCAGCAGCTTAGGGGGTTCTGGAAACACCATATATTTT.

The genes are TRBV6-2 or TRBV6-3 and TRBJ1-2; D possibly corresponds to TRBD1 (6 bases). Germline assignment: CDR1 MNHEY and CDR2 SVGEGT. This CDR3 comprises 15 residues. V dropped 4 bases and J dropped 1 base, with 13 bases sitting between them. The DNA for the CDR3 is TGTGCCAGCAGTTCCCGGGACATGCTTAACTATGGCTACACCTTC. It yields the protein CASSSRDMLNYGYTF.